This T cell receptor (beta chain) came from a study of T cells after yellow fever vaccination. As for the study in general: SMART-Seq v4 Ultra Low Input prepared the low-cell-number fractions. Notes on the study in general: Peak timing came faster in the weaker secondary response, day 5 versus 15. Post-booster reappearance was seen for most primary-vaccination clones (about 96% CD4, 80% to 90% CD8).

V was shortened by 5 bases and J by 4 bases, with 8 bases between the two germline ends. Germline V CDR1 and CDR2: SGHTA, FQGNSA. The CDR3 contains 12 residues. For this clonotype: Its matching antigen is unknown.

TCRdb redid the calling of the 5' RACE reads with MiXCR, one entry per CDR3 protein. This repertoire shows roughly 310,000 distinct CDR3 sequences, less than 4.5% found once; its top ten account for around a quarter. The receptor was isolated from a young man who received the YFV17D yellow fever vaccine. The V and J genes are TRBV7-2 and TRBJ1-1; no clear D. Specimen: PBMCs, collected on the day of the yellow fever booster vaccination. CDR3 protein: CASSPPSTEAFF. As DNA, the CDR3 is TGTGCCAGCAGCCCCCCAAGCACTGAAGCTTTCTTT.